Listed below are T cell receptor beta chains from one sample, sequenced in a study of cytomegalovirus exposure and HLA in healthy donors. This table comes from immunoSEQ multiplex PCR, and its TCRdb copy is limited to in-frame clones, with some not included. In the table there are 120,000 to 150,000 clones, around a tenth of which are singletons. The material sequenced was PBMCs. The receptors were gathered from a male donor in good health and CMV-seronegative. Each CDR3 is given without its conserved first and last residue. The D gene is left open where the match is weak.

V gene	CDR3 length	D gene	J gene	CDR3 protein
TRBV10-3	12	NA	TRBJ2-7	AISYTGSSYEQY
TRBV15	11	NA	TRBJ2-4	ATQGIAKNIQY
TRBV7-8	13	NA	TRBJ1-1	ASSVQIVGNTEAF
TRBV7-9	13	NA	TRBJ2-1	ASSSLAGSYNEQF
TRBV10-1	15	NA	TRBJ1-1	ASSDKPRSGWFPEAF
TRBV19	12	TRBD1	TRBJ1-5	ASTDREGNQPQH
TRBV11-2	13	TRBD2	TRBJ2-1	ASSHRLAGVGEQF
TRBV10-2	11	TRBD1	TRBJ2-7	ASSGGQAYEQY
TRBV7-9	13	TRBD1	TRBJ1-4	ASSFHGTGGEKLF
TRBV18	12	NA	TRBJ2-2	ASSPIRYTGELF
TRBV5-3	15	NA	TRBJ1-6	ARSFPGPSSYNSPLH
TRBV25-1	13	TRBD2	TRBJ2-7	ASSEAASGSYEQY
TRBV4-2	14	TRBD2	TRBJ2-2	ASSQGEGTNTGELF
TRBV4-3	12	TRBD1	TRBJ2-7	ASSHGQGAYEQY
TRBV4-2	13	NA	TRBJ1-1	ASSLHRGKGTEAF
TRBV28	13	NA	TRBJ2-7	ASSFVGLSSYEQY
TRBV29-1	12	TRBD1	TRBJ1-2	SVDSGQLEVGYT
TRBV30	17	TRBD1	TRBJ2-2	AWSVPLDRVMCHTGELF
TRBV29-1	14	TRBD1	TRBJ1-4	SVTGTATATNEKLF
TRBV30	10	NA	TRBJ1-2	AWNTGYYGYT
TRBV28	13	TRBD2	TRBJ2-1	ASSFSLAGGGEQF
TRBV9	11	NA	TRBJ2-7	ASSEQGAGEQY
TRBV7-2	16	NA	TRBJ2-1	ASTLMGRTTPSYNEQF
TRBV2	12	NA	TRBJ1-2	ASSAGGRNYGYT
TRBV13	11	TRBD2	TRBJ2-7	ASRASGFYEQY
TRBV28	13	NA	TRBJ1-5	ASSFAAEVNQPQH
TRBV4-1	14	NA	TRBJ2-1	ASSQAAYGSEDEQF
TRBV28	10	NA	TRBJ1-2	ASRGTAYGYT
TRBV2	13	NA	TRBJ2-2	ASSVSGVQGGELF
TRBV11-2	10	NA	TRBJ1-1	ASSSDGTEAF
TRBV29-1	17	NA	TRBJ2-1	SVEDLPNNRESSYNEQF
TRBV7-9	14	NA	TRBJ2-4	ASSPPDRVSLDIQY
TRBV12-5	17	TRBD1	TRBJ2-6	ASGLSRTGNSSGANVLT
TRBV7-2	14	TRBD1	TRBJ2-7	ASSPGTGTGSYEQY
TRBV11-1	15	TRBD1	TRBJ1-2	ASSHPGTGGANYGYT
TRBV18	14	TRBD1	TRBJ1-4	ASSLETAQGGEKLF
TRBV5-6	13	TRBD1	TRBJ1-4	ASSSGQGAWEKLF
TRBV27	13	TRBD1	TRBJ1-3	ASRRTGFSGNTIY
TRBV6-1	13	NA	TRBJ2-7	ASSVGGAGSYEQY
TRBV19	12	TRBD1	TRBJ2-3	ATTSGTVADTQY
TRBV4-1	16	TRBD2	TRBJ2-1	ASSPSSGRAESYNEQF
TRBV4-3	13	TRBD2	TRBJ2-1	ASSQGGRVLGEQF
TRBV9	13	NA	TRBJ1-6	ASSVQGGSNSPLH
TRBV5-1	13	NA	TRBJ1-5	ASSLAGQGDRPQH
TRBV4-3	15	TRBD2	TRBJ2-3	ASSRGSGRVGTDTQY
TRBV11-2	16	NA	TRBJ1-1	ASRPIPRQKRGYTEAF
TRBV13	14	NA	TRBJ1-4	ASSLGGGATNEKLF
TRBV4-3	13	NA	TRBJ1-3	ASSQVVSSGNTIY
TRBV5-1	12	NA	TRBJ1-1	ASSPLLSNTEAF
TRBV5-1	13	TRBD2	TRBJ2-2	ASSLRTSDTGELF
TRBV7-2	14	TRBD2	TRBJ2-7	ASSLTSGKVSYEQY
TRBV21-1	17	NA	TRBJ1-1	ASSRRGTGTGTNHTEAF
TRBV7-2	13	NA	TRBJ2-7	ASSLSAGNSYEQY
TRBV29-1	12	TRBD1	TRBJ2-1	SVNPGQGEREQF